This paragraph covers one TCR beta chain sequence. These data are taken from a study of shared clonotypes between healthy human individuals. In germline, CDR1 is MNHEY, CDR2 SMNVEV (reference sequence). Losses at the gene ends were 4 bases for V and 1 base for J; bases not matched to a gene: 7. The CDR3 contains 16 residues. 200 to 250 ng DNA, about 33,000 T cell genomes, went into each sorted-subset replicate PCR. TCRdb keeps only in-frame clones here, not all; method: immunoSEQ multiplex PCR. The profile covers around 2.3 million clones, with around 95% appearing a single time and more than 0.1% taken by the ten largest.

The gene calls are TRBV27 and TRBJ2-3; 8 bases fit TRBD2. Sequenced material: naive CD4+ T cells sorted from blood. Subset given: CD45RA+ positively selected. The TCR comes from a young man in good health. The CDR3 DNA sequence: TGTGCCAGCAGTTCCGTCGGGGGGGTTGGCACAGATACGCAGTATTTT. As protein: CASSSVGGVGTDTQYF.